The 20 T cell receptor beta chains below all came from one sample that was sequenced in a study of shared clonotypes between healthy human individuals. The data were produced by immunoSEQ multiplex PCR, yet TCRdb's version contains in-frame clones alone and is incomplete. The table shows about 1.1 million clones, with roughly 77% occurring only once. The sequencing input was memory CD4+ T cells from PBMCs. Subset reported: CD45RA-negative fraction. The receptors derive from a man between 18 and 29 years old in good health. Some clones in this sample may be carry-over from other donors' samples.

The gene calls are TRBV7-2 and TRBJ1-1; no clear D. V lost 3 bases, J lost 0 bases, and 11 bases lay in between. CDR3 length: 15 residues. Germline lookup yields CDR1 SGHTA and CDR2 FQGNSA. In nucleotides, the CDR3 is TGTGCCAGCAGCTTTCGCGGGGTAATGAACACTGAAGCTTTCTTT. Residues: CASSFRGVMNTEAFF.

The chain links TRBV28 to TRBJ1-2; D is unclear. Germline V gene lookup returns CDR1 MDHEN and CDR2 SYDVKM. The CDR3 is 14 residues long. The V and J ends lost 6 bases and 4 bases respectively, with 15 bases between them. The chain's CDR3 is CASRVEAAFYGYTF. In nucleotides, the CDR3 is TGTGCCAGCAGGGTGGAGGCAGCCTTCTATGGCTACACCTTC.

This sequence joins TRBV10-3 and TRBJ1-1; D remains unclear. The CDR3 consists of 13 residues. Trimming left V 0 bases short and J 8 bases short, with 10 bases between. Germline CDR1 reads ENHRY; CDR2 reads SYGVKD. Here the CDR3 DNA reads TGTGCCATCAGTGAGTCTATACTCGGAGAAGCTTTCTTT. Amino acids: CAISESILGEAFF.

This sequence joins TRBV30 and TRBJ1-1; TRBD1 matches at 9 bases. The CDR3 is made up of 13 amino acids. Germline loops: CDR1 GTSNPN, CDR2 SVGIG (reference sequence). V trimming: 0 bases; J trimming: 10 bases; junction bases outside the gene matches: 6. The CDR3: CAWSVGQGMGAFF. Written as DNA, the CDR3 is TGTGCCTGGAGTGTGGGACAGGGAATGGGAGCTTTCTTT.

The chain uses TRBV11-3 and TRBJ1-1; 10 positions agree with TRBD1. From germline, CDR1 is SGHNT and CDR2 YENEEA. CDR3 length equals 16 residues. The ends lost 0 bases at V and 1 base at J; junction bases unmatched: 2. The chain's CDR3 is CASSLDRDRGNTEAFF. The CDR3 nucleotides are TGTGCCAGCAGCTTAGATCGGGACAGGGGGAACACTGAAGCTTTCTTT.

The chain uses TRBV7-9 and TRBJ1-2; D is uncertain. Germline V lookup: CDR1 SEHNR, CDR2 FQNEAQ (reference sequence). V was trimmed by 1 base and J by 4 bases, leaving 10 bases between them. The CDR3 runs 14 residues. The CDR3 sequence: CASSLDGGIYGYTF. The CDR3 nucleotides read TGTGCCAGCAGCTTAGATGGCGGTATCTATGGCTACACCTTC.

The CDR3, as DNA: TGTGCCGTGAGTAGCGGGAGGGGCGATACGCAGTATTTT. Translated, it gives CAVSSGRGDTQYF. The V gene is TRBV10-3, the J gene TRBJ2-3; 11 positions match TRBD2. Germline-derived CDR1 and CDR2 are ENHRY and SYGVKD. V gave up 11 bases and J gave up 6 bases; unmatched junction bases: 7. The CDR3 sequence is 13 residues long.

The CDR3 bases are TGCGCCAGCAGCTTGGAGGCGCGAAGCTCCTACGAGCAGTACTTC. This sequence encodes CASSLEARSSYEQYF. This chain connects TRBV5-1 to TRBJ2-7; no clear D gene. Between the trimmed V and J ends, which lost 0 bases and 0 bases, there was a span of 10 bases. Germline V gene sequence: CDR1 SGHRS, CDR2 YFSETQ. This CDR3 comprises 15 residues.

CDR3: CASSLASGGETQYF. DNA for the CDR3: TGCGCCAGCAGCCTAGCTTCGGGCGGGGAGACCCAGTACTTC. The chain recombines TRBV4-3 with TRBJ2-5; TRBD2 might be the D (5 bases). The germline V gene encodes CDR1 LGHNA and CDR2 YSLEER. V lost 4 bases, J lost 5 bases, and 14 bases lay in between. This CDR3 spans 14 amino acids.

The chain uses TRBV5-1 and TRBJ2-2, with D possibly matching TRBD1 (6 bases). The CDR3 has 15 amino acids. CDR1 and CDR2 from the germline V gene are SGHRS and YFSETQ. The V end was cut by 4 bases, the J end by 3 bases, with 13 bases between. In nucleotides, the CDR3 is TGCGCCAGCAGCGCTAACAGGGTGGACACCGGGGAGCTGTTTTTT. Its protein is CASSANRVDTGELFF.

The chain employs TRBV2 and TRBJ2-1; tentative D call: TRBD1 (6 bases). CDR3 size: 15 residues. Trimming removed 5 bases from V and 4 bases from J, with 15 bases in between. Germline V lookup: CDR1 SNHLY, CDR2 FYNNEI. CDR3 DNA sequence: TGTGCCAGCAGTAAGGACAGTGGGGGTTACAATGAGCAGTTCTTC. Amino acids: CASSKDSGGYNEQFF.

V gene TRBV9 combines with J gene TRBJ2-7, with 13 bases fitting TRBD2. The junction had 13 bases not matched to a gene; V was cut back by 7 bases and J by 6 bases. The germline V gene has CDR1 SGDLS and CDR2 YYNGEE. The CDR3 covers 16 residues. As DNA, the CDR3 is TGTGCCAGCTCCCGGACTAGCGGGAGTCTTAGAAGCGAGCAGTACTTC. It yields the protein CASSRTSGSLRSEQYF.

This chain uses TRBV19 with TRBJ2-7; 8 bases match TRBD1. With 4 bases clipped from V and 1 base from J, the junction kept 6 bases outside the gene matches. Germline CDR1 and CDR2: LNHDA and SQIVND (reference sequence). The CDR3 runs to 15 residues. This CDR3 is CASSRGTGYSYEQYF. The CDR3 nucleotides are TGTGCCAGTAGTAGGGGGACAGGCTATTCCTACGAGCAGTACTTC.

To note about this clone: Other nucleotide sequences in the sample specify the same CDR3. The J gene is TRBJ2-3, the V gene TRBV27; TRBD2 is a possible D gene (5 bases). Deletions cut 2 bases from V and 0 bases from J, with 9 bases between. CDR1 and CDR2 (germline): MNHEY, SMNVEV (reference sequence). This CDR3 has 15 amino acids. CDR3: CASSLLALSTDTQYF. Here the CDR3 DNA reads TGTGCCAGCAGTTTACTAGCACTTAGCACAGATACGCAGTATTTT.

The gene calls are TRBV11-2 and TRBJ1-1; 7 bases line up with TRBD1. Germline loops: CDR1 SGHAT, CDR2 FQNNGV. J was trimmed by 6 bases and V by 4 bases; bases with no gene match: 14. The CDR3 has 16 amino acids. The CDR3 bases are TGTGCCAGCAGCTCCCTCCGAACAGGGGCCAGGGCTGAAGCTTTCTTT. Its translation is CASSSLRTGARAEAFF.

The chain employs TRBV7-9 and TRBJ2-2; the match to TRBD1 covers 8 bases. This CDR3 region has 15 residues. Germline-derived CDR1 and CDR2 are SEHNR and FQNEAQ (reference sequence). Germline trimming cut 3 bases from V and 6 bases from J; bases unmatched to any gene: 6. CDR3 DNA sequence: TGTGCCAGCAGCTTCCCGACAGGGGAGGCCGGGGAGCTGTTTTTT. It encodes CASSFPTGEAGELFF.

V and J are TRBV28 and TRBJ2-3, with TRBD2 identical over 12 bases. Looked up from germline, CDR1 is MDHEN and CDR2 is SYDVKM. This CDR3 has 16 amino acids. The V and J ends lost 4 bases and 4 bases, in that order; junction bases with no gene match: 6. As DNA, the CDR3 is TGTGCCAGCAGTTCAAGACTAGCGGGAGAATCAGATACGCAGTATTTT. Its protein product is CASSSRLAGESDTQYF.

This chain joins TRBV11-2 and TRBJ2-7, with D tentatively TRBD1 or TRBD2 (6 bases each). The V gene's germline CDR1 is SGHAT and CDR2 FQNNGV. The CDR3 length is 15 residues. The V end was cut by 3 bases, the J end by 4 bases, with 16 bases between. The CDR3 here is CASSFSSGGAYEQYF. The CDR3 region has the DNA TGTGCCAGCAGCTTCTCGTCCGGGGGCGCGTACGAGCAGTACTTC.

The rearrangement joins TRBV10-3 to TRBJ2-1; D unclear. Trimming removed 0 bases at V and 3 bases at J, with 9 bases between. Per the germline V gene, CDR1 is ENHRY and CDR2 is SYGVKD. The CDR3 is 15 residues long. The CDR3 protein is CAISESTSIYNEQFF. The CDR3 DNA sequence: TGTGCCATCAGTGAGTCTACATCGATCTACAATGAGCAGTTCTTC.

The chain has TRBV4-2 and TRBJ1-1, with a weak D call TRBD1 (6 bases). CDR3 length: 14 amino acids. Trimming cost V 2 bases and J 1 base, with 8 bases left between them. Germline values: CDR1 LGHNA, CDR2 YNFKEQ. CDR3 region: CASSQRGANTEAFF. CDR3 nucleotide sequence: TGTGCCAGCAGCCAAAGGGGGGCGAACACTGAAGCTTTCTTT.